Below are 24 T cell receptor beta chains sequenced from a single sample in a study of CD8+CD57+ T cells in acquired aplastic anemia. Selection for sequencing was limited to patients who had shown CD8+CD57+ cell expansion by flow cytometry. Both TCR beta VDJ combination and CDR3 sequence profiling were carried out. Genomic DNA was the template for this profiling. TCRdb passed the reads through MiXCR, listing each CDR3 protein once. This repertoire shows some 150,000 distinct CDR3 sequences, about 45% found once; its top ten account for around 1%. The sequenced sample consisted of sorted CD4+, CD8+, or CD8+CD57+ T cells (not recorded which) from PBMCs. The receptors derive from a human donor with aplastic anemia.

This clonotype was recorded only once. The J gene is TRBJ1-5, the V gene TRBV7-6; 11 bases map to TRBD1. The CDR3 totals 16 residues. The V gene's germline CDR1 is SGHVS and CDR2 FNYEAQ. Germline trimming cut 6 bases from V and 1 base from J; bases unmatched to any gene: 5. The CDR3 region has the DNA TGTGCCAGCAGTCTTGGACAGGGGGCGAGCAATCAGCCCCAGCATTTT. Protein sequence: CASSLGQGASNQPQHF.

The chain uses TRBV9 and TRBJ2-7; D is undetermined. The germline V gene encodes CDR1 SGDLS and CDR2 YYNGEE. V lost 0 bases to trimming and J lost 3 bases, with 19 bases between them. This CDR3 is built from 17 residues. The CDR3 bases are TGTGCCAGCAGCGTAGCCCCACATGTGGGGATAAACTACGAGCAGTACTTC. Translating gives CASSVAPHVGINYEQYF.

This clonotype was observed a handful of times. This chain joins TRBV18 and TRBJ1-4; D unresolved. Deletions cut 1 base from V and 3 bases from J, with 9 bases between. Per the germline V gene, CDR1 is KGHSH and CDR2 is LQKENI. The CDR3 consists of 15 residues. CDR3 sequence reads: CASSPRGQSNEKLFF. CDR3 sequence (DNA): TGTGCCAGCTCACCACGCGGGCAGTCTAATGAAAAACTGTTTTTT.

The chain couples TRBV20-1 to TRBJ2-6; D is possibly TRBD2 (5 bases). V lost 5 bases and J lost 12, with 11 bases in between. This CDR3 is built from 11 residues. Germline V CDR1 and CDR2: DFQATT, SNEGSKA (reference sequence). The CDR3 nucleotides read TGCAGTGCTTGGGATCTAGCCGTCCTGACTTTC. Translated, it gives CSAWDLAVLTF.

V usage is TRBV20-1 and J usage is TRBJ1-1, with D hard to call. Deletions cut 3 bases from V and 8 bases from J, with 7 bases between. Germline V lookup: CDR1 DFQATT, CDR2 SNEGSKA (reference sequence). The CDR3 is 10 amino acids. The CDR3 nucleotides are TGCAGTGCTAGTACGGGAGAAGCTTTCTTT. Its protein product is CSASTGEAFF.

The chain has TRBV15 and TRBJ2-7; 8 bases fit TRBD2. There are 14 residues in the CDR3. J gave up 6 bases and V 0 bases, and 4 bases lay outside the gene matches. The germline CDR1 and CDR2 sequences are LNHNV and YYDKDF (reference sequence). The CDR3 sequence: CATSRELAELEQYF. The CDR3 DNA reads TGTGCCACCAGCAGAGAACTAGCGGAGCTCGAGCAGTACTTC.

This clonotype was detected a few times. This chain joins TRBV29-1 and TRBJ2-1; 13 bases are shared with TRBD2. The CDR3 covers 14 residues. Trimming took 8 bases from V and 8 from J; bases not matched to a gene: 9. Per germline, CDR1 SQVTM and CDR2 ANQGSEA. The CDR3 spells CSSTVGLAGYEQFF. The CDR3 coding sequence is TGCAGCTCCACCGTGGGACTAGCGGGGTATGAGCAGTTCTTC.

The chain employs TRBV24-1 and TRBJ2-7; no reliable D call. CDR1 is KGHDR, CDR2 SFDVKD, per germline. Deletions cut 3 bases from V and 2 bases from J, with 10 bases between. There are 14 residues in the CDR3. CDR3 sequence (DNA): TGTGCCACCAGTGATCCTATCGACCCCTACGAGCAGTACTTC. It specifies CATSDPIDPYEQYF.

The chain links TRBV7-2 to TRBJ2-5, with 8 positions matching TRBD1. Germline V gene sequence: CDR1 SGHTA, CDR2 FQGNSA. The CDR3 covers 14 residues. Unmatched junction bases numbered 4, after V lost 5 bases and J lost 2 bases. CDR3 in DNA: TGTGCCAGCAGCCGGACAGGGTTACAAGAGACCCAGTACTTC. Its translation: CASSRTGLQETQYF.

As concerns this clonotype: This could be a read error, since a much larger clone is one nucleotide away. J is TRBJ1-4 and V is TRBV7-2; 7 bases are a match to TRBD1. The CDR3 spans 15 residues. Per the germline V gene, CDR1 is SGHTA and CDR2 is FQGNSA. With 7 bases clipped from V and 7 bases from J, the junction kept 12 bases outside the gene matches. This chain's CDR3 is CASNFVGGAGEKLFF. CDR3 in DNA: TGTGCCAGCAACTTTGTAGGGGGCGCAGGTGAAAAACTGTTTTTT. Full variable domain (missing parts from reference TRBV7-2 and TRBJ1-4): GAGVSQSPSNKVTEKGKDVELRCDPISGHTALYWYRQSLGQGLEFLIYFQGNSAPDKSGLPSDRFSAERTGGSVSTLTIQRTQQEDSAVYLCASNFVGGAGEKLFFGSGTQLSVL.

The CDR3 here is CASKKGQGGDQPQHF. In DNA form, the CDR3 reads TGTGCCAGCAAAAAGGGACAGGGTGGGGATCAGCCCCAGCATTTT. The chain links TRBV6-2 or TRBV6-3 to TRBJ1-5; TRBD1 aligns across 9 bases. The junction had 9 bases not matched to a gene; V was cut back by 7 bases and J by 5 bases. The germline V gene has CDR1 MNHEY and CDR2 SVGEGT. This CDR3 region has 15 residues.

This clonotype has ten or more counts. V usage is TRBV6-2 or TRBV6-3 and J usage is TRBJ2-3, with D hard to call. The germline V gene encodes CDR1 MNHEY and CDR2 SVGEGT. This CDR3 has 13 amino acids. V was shortened by 4 bases and J by 0 bases, with 5 bases between the two germline ends. CDR3 residues: CASSWVSTDTQYF. The CDR3 coding sequence is TGTGCCAGCAGTTGGGTTAGCACAGATACGCAGTATTTT.

This clonotype has just one count. The J gene is TRBJ1-1, the V gene TRBV2; maybe TRBD1 (5 bases). The V gene lost 10 bases and the J gene lost 7 bases, with 16 bases spanning the gap. The CDR3 covers 12 residues. Germline CDR1 SNHLY, CDR2 FYNNEI. The CDR3 DNA sequence: TGTGCCACCAAAAGGGGCGACGGTGAAGCTTTCTTT. It translates to CATKRGDGEAFF.

A remark on this clonotype: It may be a read error: a sequence one base away is much more abundant. The chain recombines TRBV6-2 or TRBV6-3 with TRBJ1-6, with unresolved D. Between the trimmed V and J ends, which lost 1 base and 9 bases, there was a span of 25 bases. The CDR3 is 19 amino acids. Germline V lookup: CDR1 MNHEY, CDR2 SVGEGT. The CDR3 DNA is TGTGCCAGCAGTTACTACTCATCGGGTGAGAGAGTTCTGGCTTCACCCCTCCACTTT. Its protein is CASSYYSSGERVLASPLHF.

This clonotype occurred a few times. This may arise from a read error, as a much more abundant clone is one base away. V usage is TRBV12-3 or TRBV12-4 and J usage is TRBJ1-2; a weak D match, TRBD1 (5 bases). Trimming took 8 bases from V and 5 from J, leaving 21 bases between them. This CDR3 is built from 15 residues. This CDR3 reads CASGPRGGIGYGYTF. In nucleotides, the CDR3 is TGTGCCAGCGGCCCAAGGGGAGGGATTGGTTATGGCTACACCTTC.

As concerns this clonotype: A read error may be the cause here, since a much bigger clone is one base away. The chain joins TRBV3-1 to TRBJ1-2; D may be TRBD1 (5 bases). Germline-derived CDR1 and CDR2 are LGHDT and YNNKEL (reference sequence). This CDR3 spans 15 amino acids. CDR3 nucleotides: TGTGCCAGCAGCCCGAACCTCGGGACCGGCTATGGCCACACCTTC. Its translation: CASSPNLGTGYGHTF.

In its sample, this clonotype was seen many times. DNA for the CDR3: TGCGCCAGCAGTACGGACACCAATCAGCCCCAGCATTTT. Amino acid sequence: CASSTDTNQPQHF. The chain uses TRBV10-2 and TRBJ1-5, with a weak D call TRBD1 (5 bases). Germline CDR1 WSHSY, CDR2 SAAADI. The CDR3 is made up of 13 amino acids. The V gene lost 5 bases and the J gene lost 3 bases, with 8 bases spanning the gap.

The gene calls are TRBV18 and TRBJ1-5; 7 bases map to TRBD1. The CDR3 length is 14 residues. V dropped 3 bases and J dropped 2; count of bases not matched to a gene: 1. Germline loops: CDR1 KGHSH, CDR2 LQKENI. CDR3 coding DNA: TGTGCCAGCTCACCCGACAGGGGCAATCAGCCCCAGCATTTT. Its translation is CASSPDRGNQPQHF.

This clonotype was counted ten times or more. V is TRBV19 and J is TRBJ1-4; 7 bases are a match to TRBD1. CDR3 length: 16 amino acids. The V gene end was trimmed by 6 bases and the J gene end by 4 bases; junction bases not matched to a gene: 11. Germline CDR1 is LNHDA and CDR2 is SQIVND (reference sequence). For the CDR3, the DNA is TGTGCCAGTAGCCCAACCCAGGGGGTGCTTAATGAAAAACTGTTTTTT. Its translation is CASSPTQGVLNEKLFF.

Ten or more counts support this clonotype. V and J are TRBV5-4 and TRBJ2-2; D gene unclear. CDR1 and CDR2 from the germline V gene are SGHNT and YYREEE (reference sequence). The CDR3 is made up of 14 amino acids. V lost 5 bases, J lost 5 bases, and 13 bases lay in between. DNA of the CDR3: TGTGCCAGCAGTTCCCGTCTTCTTACCGGGGAGCTGTTTTTT. Amino acid sequence: CASSSRLLTGELFF.

The gene calls are TRBV5-1 and TRBJ1-6; D is unclear. V lost 0 bases to trimming and J lost 7 bases, with 11 bases between them. Germline CDR1 reads SGHRS; CDR2 reads YFSETQ. This CDR3 region has 15 residues. The CDR3 is CASSLGDLNNSPLHF. CDR3 sequence (DNA): TGCGCCAGCAGCTTGGGAGACCTAAACAATTCACCCCTCCACTTT. Based on the CDR3 plus reference TRBV5-1 and TRBJ1-6, the full variable domain is KAGVTQTPRYLIKTRGQQVTLSCSPISGHRSVSWYQQTPGQGLQFLFEYFSETQRNKGNFPGRFSGRQFSNSRSEMNVSTLELGDSALYLCASSLGDLNNSPLHFGNGTRLTVT.

This clonotype has ten or more counts. The chain joins TRBV19 to TRBJ1-1, with 7 bases identical to TRBD1. J was trimmed by 5 bases and V by 6 bases; bases with no gene match: 12. Germline V gene sequence: CDR1 LNHDA, CDR2 SQIVND (reference sequence). This CDR3 is built from 15 residues. The CDR3 loop reads CASSRQGGRRTEAFF. In nucleotides, the CDR3 is TGTGCCAGTAGCCGGCAGGGGGGGCGACGGACTGAAGCTTTCTTT.

V and J are TRBV2 and TRBJ1-6; D unresolved. The CDR3 has 15 amino acids. Germline CDR1 reads SNHLY; CDR2 reads FYNNEI. Trimming shortened V by 6 bases and J by 4 bases, and 13 bases separated the two germline ends. CDR3 DNA: TGTGCCAGCAGACCGGGCCGAGGGTATAATTCACCCCTCCACTTT. Residues: CASRPGRGYNSPLHF.

This clonotype was counted at least ten times. This CDR3 is CASSWALQGRTPINYGYTF. CDR3 in DNA: TGTGCCAGCAGCTGGGCATTACAGGGGCGCACCCCGATTAACTATGGCTACACCTTC. The chain carries TRBV11-1 and TRBJ1-2; 7 positions agree with TRBD1. Germline CDR1 SGHAT, CDR2 FQDESV (reference sequence). This CDR3 contains 19 residues. With V trimmed by 4 bases and J by 1 base, 18 bases remained unmatched.